The entry below describes one T cell receptor beta chain. No cognate antigen has been identified for it. It has no much larger one-base neighbor in the sample; base qualities were not kept. Looking up the germline V gene (reference sequence) yields CDR1 SEHNR and CDR2 FQNEAQ. V and J are trimmed by 10 bases and 2 bases, and the gene matches miss 8 bases of the junction. There are 15 amino acids in the CDR3, from cysteine to phenylalanine inclusive. Only the CDR3 DNA stays, 45 bases, in frame from base 1. Libraries were made using the immunoSEQ multiplex PCR assay. For the multiplex PCR, a mixture combining 60 forward primers for TCR Vbeta segments and 13 reverse primers for TCR Jbeta segments was used. The CDR3 region of rearranged TCR beta genes was amplified from genomic DNA with a multiplex PCR assay. On the Illumina HiSeq System, the amplified TCR beta libraries were sequenced as 87-base-pair reads. Under the source paper's analysis protocol: In a later analysis, 80 million or so unique TCR beta chains were counted across the roughly 670 repertoires, and around 10 million of these chains were shared by at least two donors. Raw reads were error-corrected and collapsed into unique sequences with a nearest-neighbor algorithm that merged closely related sequences to remove PCR and sequencing errors. V, D and J gene segments were assigned by aligning CDR3 sequences to IMGT reference sequences. For a sequence to be retained, a match of at least six nucleotides was required to both a V gene segment and a J gene segment. A rearrangement was called productive if the CDR3 had no stop codons and remained in frame with V and J, and every other rearrangement was called non-productive. Following IMGT convention, CDR3 was defined as the stretch from the second conserved V-encoded cysteine to the conserved J-encoded phenylalanine. The earlier analysis of approximately 500 of the donors excluded sequences that lacked an unambiguous match to a single V gene segment. In an earlier analysis of several hundred of the donors, V segments were called functional above 56.7% productive rearrangements and were called segregating when the between-donor standard deviation exceeded 5%. A statistical classification framework was built for diagnosing cytomegalovirus status from the catalog of TCR beta chain sequences. In a later analysis, V and J genes were assigned by comparing TCR nucleotide sequences against IMGT/GENE-DB human TR gene sequences. Using the TCRdist pipeline, a later analysis assigned CDR3 sequences along with most-parsimonious VDJ recombination scenarios. A later analysis defined each TCR beta chain by its CDR3 amino acid sequence plus V-gene family, and excluded reads lacking a unique V-gene family. As a way to deal with suspected cross-contamination and a sequencing artifact, a later analysis dropped approximately 590 nucleotide sequences that were highly shared and had low generation probability. A later analysis calculated a clonal expansion index for each public chain from normalized within-repertoire ranks of inferred template counts. In a later analysis, generation probabilities were computed using a VDJ recombination model fitted to out-of-frame rearrangements, and the results were checked against IGoR. In a later analysis, TCR-TCR, TCR-HLA and TCR-CMV co-occurrence was scored with hypergeometric tests, and a repertoire-size bias correction was applied to TCR pairs. In a later analysis, false discovery rates were estimated by permuting HLA or CMV assignments 20 times. In a later analysis, co-occurring TCRs were grouped with DBSCAN, and TCRdist sequence similarity was added when clustering was performed within HLA-allele-positive subsets. For co-occurrence clustering, repertoires with fewer than 30,000 or more than 120,000 public chains were excluded, along with five repertoires with anomalous nucleotide sharing. TCRdb provides this immuneACCESS table in a form limited to in-frame rearrangements. Some clones are lacking; in checked studies, under half of them reflect an unresolved V gene, and why the rest are absent is not known. D and trimming come from the DNA, and the V and J calls and clone size come from that table. The table for this sample lists 110,000 or so clones; roughly 70% of them were counted only once. The top ten clones comprise less than 3.5% of the sample.

The data stem from a study of cytomegalovirus exposure and HLA in healthy donors (dated by TCRdb to 2016 to 2017). Looking at the study overall: In an earlier analysis of 587 of the donors, approximately 300 Gb of sequence data and just under 120 million unique TCR beta sequences from about 190 million T cells were reported. A separate validation cohort of about 110 different subjects was used in addition to the approximately 700-subject first cohort. All discovery cohort repertoires had been generated using a single sequencing platform. Alongside the repertoire data, information on donor age, sex, ethnicity and CMV serostatus was compiled. In a later genetic analysis, genome-wide SNP genotypes for about 55% of the roughly 670 donors were used, and that subset was treated as a discovery cohort. Rather than drawing on any new phenotypic data, the later analysis identified candidate immune exposures from TCR beta sequences and the way those sequences occurred across donors. A later analysis re-examined previously published TCR beta repertoires from more than 550 donors and added high-resolution HLA genotyping to investigate patterns of TCR occurrence. To predict cytomegalovirus infection status, the study brought together high-throughput TCR immunosequencing, statistical association of individual TCRs with disease status, and machine learning. Typing coverage differed by locus: A, B, C, DRB1 and DQB1 were typed in about 629-630 donors, DQA1 in about 510, DPA1 in roughly 590, and DPB1 in about 450. Among about 390 genotyped donors of the cohort, an average of about 240,000 unique TCR beta nucleotide sequences were sequenced per donor, roughly 18% of them non-productive. The study profiled the T cell repertoires of under 850 subjects by immunosequencing and related them to cytomegalovirus serostatus. To decide whether each TCR beta V gene segment behaved as functional or pseudogenic, an earlier analysis of some 540 of the donors relied on high-throughput TCR beta sequencing. HLA typing covered class I and class II loci at four-digit resolution. An early release that covered 640 HLA-typed donors contained 300 to 350 gigabases of sequencing data and 85 million to 100 million unique TCR sequences. Of the 300 to 450 genotyped donors, more than 75% were placed in the genetic ancestry cluster associated with self-reported Caucasian donors. Because of strong linkage in the cohort, roughly five DR-DQ haplotypes were treated as single units for association and clustering. The study was designed to test whether signatures of past pathogen exposure could be identified by cataloging public T cell receptors. The investigation overall reported the following: Immune exposure information for the cohort was limited to CMV serostatus. According to a later analysis, parvovirus B19, influenza, CMV and Epstein-Barr virus appeared linked to several top co-occurrence clusters. HLA typing was unavailable for some donors at each locus, so association tests used only the typed subset. In an earlier analysis of fewer than 700 of the donors, most TCR beta V segments appeared in productive rearrangements about 87% or about 30% of the time, broadly matching IMGT annotations. An association between a missense DCLRE1C variant and V-gene and J-gene trimming of TCR beta chains was found in a later genetic analysis and replicated in an independent cohort. The authors suggested that the approach could potentially be extended to other disease states and immunological phenotypes. Assigning TCR associations to individual alleles was difficult when HLA alleles, especially DR and DQ, strongly co-occurred. Across donors, most TCR sequences were observed very rarely, whereas some public TCRs were present in many individuals. In this cohort, only TCR beta chains were sequenced, and detectable features were limited by the absence of alpha or paired-chain data. Linkage disequilibrium might explain the correlated functional status among segregating V segments, but an unknown experimental factor could not be excluded. The 87-base-pair reads could not distinguish some IMGT-functional V segments, including TRBV6-2 and TRBV6-3, so those segments were excluded. Compared with the roughly 720-donor mean, donors in an Asian-associated ancestry cluster had fewer N-insertions in productive TCRs, according to a later genetic analysis. A group of highly shared sequence variants was considered likely to be a technical artifact of the sequencing pipeline. Most CMV-associated TCR beta chains appeared to be HLA-restricted in a later analysis, and the HLA associations seemed to be driven largely by CMV exposure. Sequencing depth was assumed to be roughly uniform across donors in the presence/absence analyses, though that assumption may not hold. A later analysis found that HLA-associated TCR beta chains were more clonally expanded and had lower generation probabilities than equally common non-associated chains. In a later analysis, TCR association rates were found to vary across HLA loci, with the most associated TCRs seen for DRB1 alleles and the fewest for HLA-C alleles. In a later analysis, around 17,000 TCR beta sequences were associated with specific HLA alleles at a false discovery rate of 0.05. In the study, some 180 TCR beta chains were listed as associated with cytomegalovirus. In both the original and validation cohorts, the classifier was reported to diagnose cytomegalovirus status with high specificity and sensitivity. In vitro tests confirmed that a few of the cytomegalovirus-associated TCR beta chains recognize cytomegalovirus antigens. A further reported finding was that TCR beta sequences accurately predicted the HLA-A and HLA-B alleles for most subjects in the first cohort. Because counts were too low, around 17 rarely observed V segments, including chromosome 9 orphons, were left out of the earlier analysis of some 600 of the donors.

The cohort was made up of 650 to 700 healthy bone marrow donors. At the time of sampling, all cohort members were nominally healthy, though unrecorded immune exposures were likely present. The donor was CMV seropositive and belonged to the group of about 290 seropositive cohort members. A peripheral blood sample was collected from each donor, and TCR beta sequencing was performed on peripheral blood mononuclear cells. Genomic DNA extraction from the blood cell samples was performed with the Qiagen DNeasy Blood Extraction Kit. The sample consisted of PBMCs. The chain links TRBV7-9 with TRBJ2-2, and TRBD1 aligns with 9 junction nucleotides. The source of this sequence is a woman aged 40 to 50 in good health and CMV-seropositive. The CDR3 in this case is CANTNRGRNTGELFF. The nucleotide sequence reads TGTGCCAATACCAACAGGGGGCGCAACACCGGGGAGCTGTTTTTT.